This TCR beta chain originates from a study of cytomegalovirus exposure and HLA in healthy donors. The data were produced by immunoSEQ multiplex PCR, yet TCRdb's version contains in-frame clones alone and is incomplete. The data hold about 150,000 clones, with approximately 89% observed a single time. The TCR originated in a woman aged 18-35 years in good health and CMV-seropositive. Sequencing used PBMCs.

The CDR3 DNA is TGTGCCAGCTCAATCCCCGGAGGGGGGGGAACCTACGAGCAGTACTTC. Its protein product is CASSIPGGGGTYEQYF. The gene calls are TRBV18 and TRBJ2-7, with a possible D match to TRBD2 (7 bases). CDR1 and CDR2 (germline): KGHSH, LQKENI. There are 16 residues in the CDR3. The germline V and J ends were trimmed by 5 bases and 2 bases, with 19 bases remaining between them.